One and the same sample provided the 27 T cell receptor beta chains below, sequenced in a study of blood T cells in healthy people across ages. Next came a second PCR, run for about 7 to 12 cycles, which used a sample-barcoded 5' primer along with a J-beta primer mix. TCRdb recomputed calls from the 5' RACE reads with MiXCR, one row per CDR3 protein. The sample records about 800,000 distinct CDR3 sequences, about 47% being singletons. The specimen was blood. The receptors stem from a man of 80 years or more in good health.

The rearrangement uses TRBV20-1 and TRBJ2-3; 7 positions match TRBD2. CDR1 and CDR2 (germline): DFQATT, SNEGSKA (reference sequence). The CDR3 loop spans 14 amino acids. V lost 8 bases and J lost 4; bases outside the gene matches: 12. The DNA for the CDR3 is TGCAGTTCGCTCGGCGGGGGAAGTGCAGATACGCAGTATTTT. This codes for CSSLGGGSADTQYF.

V and J are TRBV6-6 and TRBJ1-2, with D possibly being TRBD1 (5 bases). This CDR3 is 12 amino acids long. Trimming pared 10 bases from V and 6 bases from J, leaving 15 bases between. Germline V gives CDR1 MNHNY, CDR2 SVGAGI (reference sequence). CDR3 sequence reads: CATSLRGDGYTF. DNA for the CDR3: TGTGCCACCAGCTTAAGGGGCGATGGCTACACCTTC.

Notes on this clonotype: This clone may be a read error of a much larger clone one base away. The chain joins TRBV15 to TRBJ2-7, with D perhaps TRBD2 (6 bases). CDR3 length: 13 amino acids. CDR1 and CDR2 from the germline V gene are LNHNV and YYDKDF (reference sequence). The CDR3 nucleotides read TGTGCCACCAGCAGGGACTACTCCTACGGGCAGTACTTC. Its protein is CATSRDYSYGQYF.

In its sample, this clonotype was seen a few times. This may stem from a read error, because a much larger clone lies one nucleotide away. V gene TRBV4-2 combines with J gene TRBJ2-5; D ambiguous. The V end was cut by 4 bases, the J end by 11 bases, with 23 bases between. Germline loops: CDR1 LGHNA, CDR2 YNFKEQ. This CDR3 is 15 amino acids long. The CDR3 protein is CASSLSGTLGNEQYF. CDR3 coding DNA: TGTGCCAGCAGCCTCAGTGGTACACTTGGCAATGAGCAGTACTTC.

This clonotype was counted once. The rearrangement uses TRBV20-1 and TRBJ1-2; maybe TRBD1 (5 bases). V lost 6 bases and J lost 6, with 17 bases in between. Germline CDR1 is DFQATT and CDR2 is SNEGSKA (reference sequence). The CDR3 sequence is 13 residues long. CDR3 in amino acids: CSARDEGKNGYTF. The CDR3 DNA reads TGCAGTGCCAGGGACGAGGGGAAGAATGGCTACACCTTC.

This clonotype was counted many times. The V gene is TRBV7-9, the J gene TRBJ2-3, with a possible D match to TRBD1 (6 bases). V lost 2 bases, J lost 3 bases, and 15 bases lay in between. The CDR3 contains 16 residues. Germline V gene sequence: CDR1 SEHNR, CDR2 FQNEAQ (reference sequence). The chain's CDR3 is CASSLIQGARTDTQYF. The DNA of the CDR3 is TGTGCCAGCAGCTTAATACAGGGAGCGCGGACAGATACGCAGTATTTT.

This chain uses TRBV28 with TRBJ2-1, with D possibly matching TRBD2 (7 bases). CDR1 and CDR2 from the germline V gene are MDHEN and SYDVKM. This CDR3 is built from 16 residues. Trimming shortened V by 5 bases and J by 4 bases, and 18 bases separated the two germline ends. The CDR3 DNA reads TGTGCCAGCAGTCTACCCGGGGGGCAGCAGTACAATGAGCAGTTCTTC. Its protein is CASSLPGGQQYNEQFF.

The chain combines TRBV29-1 with TRBJ2-4, with 7 bases matching TRBD2. The closer fit of TRBJ2-7 to the DNA end suggests the J call may be wrong. CDR1 is SQVTM, CDR2 ANQGSEA, per germline. CDR3 length: 13 residues. CDR3 DNA sequence: TGCAGCGTTGAAGCGGGAGGAATCTACGAGCAGTACTTC. The encoded protein is CSVEAGGIYEQYF.

This clonotype was seen only once. The chain couples TRBV12-3 or TRBV12-4 to TRBJ2-2, with no clear D. Trimming stripped 1 base from V and 4 bases from J, with 7 bases between. This CDR3 contains 14 residues. The CDR3 is CASSLVGPTGELFF. Written as DNA, the CDR3 is TGTGCCAGCAGTTTAGTTGGGCCCACCGGGGAGCTGTTTTTT.

In its sample, this clonotype was seen a few times. V is TRBV20-1 and J is TRBJ2-1; 9 bases match TRBD1. Germline CDR1 and CDR2: DFQATT and SNEGSKA (reference sequence). This CDR3 comprises 16 residues. V shed 5 bases and J 8 bases; nucleotides not matched to a gene: 16. This CDR3 reads CSAPDMTGGTRDEQFF. DNA of the CDR3: TGCAGTGCTCCCGATATGACAGGGGGTACCAGAGATGAGCAGTTCTTC.

This sequence joins TRBV9 and TRBJ2-1; D gene uncertain. Germline V gives CDR1 SGDLS, CDR2 YYNGEE. The CDR3 sequence is 14 residues long. The germline V and J ends were trimmed by 1 base and 0 bases, with 5 bases remaining between them. The chain's CDR3 is CASSVIGSYNEQFF. CDR3 nucleotides: TGTGCCAGCAGCGTAATCGGCTCCTACAATGAGCAGTTCTTC. Variable domain in full (rest from reference TRBV9 and TRBJ2-1): DSGVTQTPKHLITATGQRVTLRCSPRSGDLSVYWYQQSLDQGLQFLIQYYNGEERAKGNILERFSAQQFPDLHSELNLSSLELGDSALYFCASSVIGSYNEQFFGPGTRLTVL.

This clonotype was detected a few times. The chain couples TRBV12-3 or TRBV12-4 to TRBJ1-6, with D unresolved. V shed 1 base and J shed 6 bases, with 10 bases lying between them. The CDR3 covers 15 residues. The CDR3 region has the DNA TGTGCCAGCAGTTTAGGGACTGCTATTAATTCACCCCTCCACTTT. Its translation is CASSLGTAINSPLHF.

This clonotype was found many times. The CDR3 DNA follows: TGTGCCAGCAGCGGCACTAGCGGGAGGACGAGCTCCTACAATGAGCAGTTCTTC. Its translation is CASSGTSGRTSSYNEQFF. The chain is built from TRBV11-2 and TRBJ2-1; the match to TRBD2 covers 12 bases. With 5 bases clipped from V and 0 bases from J, the junction kept 8 bases outside the gene matches. The germline V gene has CDR1 SGHAT and CDR2 FQNNGV. The CDR3 is 18 residues long.

As DNA, the CDR3 is TGTGCCACCAGCAGGGGACAGTTAAGGGAGCAGTTCTTC. Translated: CATSRGQLREQFF. The chain links TRBV15 to TRBJ2-1; 7 bases fit TRBD1. Germline-derived CDR1 and CDR2 are LNHNV and YYDKDF (reference sequence). CDR3 length: 13 residues. J gave up 10 bases and V 3 bases, and 6 bases lay outside the gene matches. Combining the CDR3 with reference TRBV15 and TRBJ2-1 gives the whole variable domain DAMVIQNPRYQVTQFGKPVTLSCSQTLNHNVMYWYQQKSSQAPKLLFHYYDKDFNNEADTPDNFQSRRPNTSFCFLDIRSPGLGDTAMYLCATSRGQLREQFFGPGTRLTVL.

The chain couples TRBV12-3 or TRBV12-4 to TRBJ1-1; possibly TRBD1 for D (6 bases). The length of the CDR3 is 11 residues. The germline V and J ends were trimmed by 6 bases and 5 bases, with 7 bases remaining between them. DNA of the CDR3: TGTGCCAGCAGGAGGGGGACTGAAGCTTTCTTT. Amino acid sequence: CASRRGTEAFF.

The chain uses TRBV5-5 and TRBJ2-5; tentative D call: TRBD2 (6 bases). CDR1 is SGHKS and CDR2 is YYEKEE in the germline V gene (reference sequence). This CDR3 is built from 13 residues. The V end was cut by 6 bases, the J end by 11 bases, with 20 bases between. CDR3 coding DNA: TGTGCCAGCACCCAGGGAGGTGGAAATGAGCAGTACTTC. This encodes CASTQGGGNEQYF.

The chain combines TRBV12-3 or TRBV12-4 with TRBJ2-1; a weak D match, TRBD2 (6 bases). CDR3 length equals 12 residues. Trimming left V 5 bases short and J 10 bases short, with 12 bases between. The CDR3 DNA sequence: TGTGCCAGCAGTACCACCCGGGGGGAGCAGTTCTTC. Residues: CASSTTRGEQFF.

This clonotype has just a few counts. V usage is TRBV7-2 and J usage is TRBJ2-1; 8 bases line up with TRBD1. J lost 7 bases, V lost 2 bases, and 4 bases had no gene match. Germline V lookup: CDR1 SGHTA, CDR2 FQGNSA. CDR3 length: 14 amino acids. The CDR3 loop reads CASSLKTGANEQFF. The CDR3 coding sequence is TGTGCCAGCAGCTTAAAGACAGGGGCGAATGAGCAGTTCTTC.

A note on this clonotype: This may stem from a read error, because a much larger clone lies one nucleotide away. The chain is built from TRBV20-1 and TRBJ2-5, with 7 bases fitting TRBD2. With 5 bases clipped from V and 2 bases from J, the junction kept 11 bases outside the gene matches. The CDR3 length is 15 residues. The germline CDR1 and CDR2 sequences are DFQATT and SNEGSKA (reference sequence). The CDR3 nucleotides are TGCAGTGCTGGCCCTCTAGCGGAAGGACAAGAGACCCAGTACTTC. Its protein is CSAGPLAEGQETQYF.

This clonotype was counted many times. V and J are TRBV7-7 and TRBJ2-3; 14 nucleotides line up with TRBD2. This CDR3 has 16 residues. V lost 4 bases to trimming and J lost 4 bases; unmatched junction nucleotides: 4. Germline V gives CDR1 SSHAT, CDR2 FNYEAQ (reference sequence). The DNA for the CDR3 is TGTGCCAGCAGCTCCGGACTAGCGGGAGGCGCAGATACGCAGTATTTT. Residues: CASSSGLAGGADTQYF.

The chain recombines TRBV4-1 with TRBJ2-7; no reliable D call. The CDR3 contains 12 residues. In germline, CDR1 is MGHRA, CDR2 YSYEKL. Trimming took 0 bases from V and 3 from J, leaving 3 bases between them. The CDR3 nucleotides read TGCGCCAGCAGCCAAGAGGACTACGAGCAGTACTTC. Translated, it gives CASSQEDYEQYF.

This clonotype was counted between two and nine times. The CDR3 sequence: CASSLGGLAVNEQFF. The CDR3 coding sequence is TGCGCCAGCAGCTTGGGGGGACTAGCAGTGAATGAGCAGTTCTTC. The chain combines TRBV5-1 with TRBJ2-1; 9 nucleotides line up with TRBD2. Trimming took 0 bases from V and 7 from J; bases not matched to a gene: 5. Germline CDR1 SGHRS, CDR2 YFSETQ. The CDR3 loop spans 15 amino acids.

The J gene is TRBJ2-5, the V gene TRBV20-1, with 9 bases lining up with TRBD2. Germline V CDR1 and CDR2: DFQATT, SNEGSKA (reference sequence). CDR3 length: 15 residues. Germline trimming cut 1 base from V and 11 bases from J; bases unmatched to any gene: 14. Here the CDR3 DNA reads TGCAGTGCTAGAGCTATGAGCGGGAGGTTGGGTGAGCAGTACTTC. Translating gives CSARAMSGRLGEQYF.

This clonotype occurred many times. The rearrangement joins TRBV12-3 or TRBV12-4 to TRBJ2-1; D ambiguous. V shed 1 base and J shed 9 bases, with 7 bases lying between them. The CDR3 length is 12 residues. The CDR3 DNA is TGTGCCAGCAGTTTAGGGGAAATTGAGCAGTTCTTC. As protein: CASSLGEIEQFF.

The chain uses TRBV3-1 and TRBJ2-1, with 14 bases that match TRBD2. The V gene's germline CDR1 is LGHDT and CDR2 YNNKEL (reference sequence). J was trimmed by 9 bases and V by 2 bases; bases with no gene match: 15. This CDR3 is built from 19 residues. The CDR3 DNA reads as TGTGCCAGCAGCCAAACCTCCCTGGGACTAGCGGGAGTCATCAGTGAGCAGTTCTTC. It codes for CASSQTSLGLAGVISEQFF.

This chain joins TRBV5-1 and TRBJ2-3; 9 bases fit TRBD2. Germline V gives CDR1 SGHRS, CDR2 YFSETQ. After removal of 4 bases from V and 4 bases from J, the junction contained 10 bases not matched to a gene. This CDR3 contains 16 residues. DNA for the CDR3: TGCGCCAGCAGCGCCGTCGGGGCGGGGGGGCCAGATACGCAGTATTTT. This gives the protein CASSAVGAGGPDTQYF.

The genes are TRBV7-7 and TRBJ1-1, with 10 nucleotides matching TRBD1. J gave up 5 bases and V 0 bases, and 3 bases lay outside the gene matches. The CDR3 consists of 15 residues. The germline V gene encodes CDR1 SSHAT and CDR2 FNYEAQ (reference sequence). CDR3 amino acids: CASSLAGDRGTEAFF. The CDR3, as DNA: TGTGCCAGCAGCTTAGCCGGGGACAGGGGAACTGAAGCTTTCTTT.